This T cell receptor (beta chain) was recorded in a study of cytomegalovirus exposure and HLA in healthy donors listed by TCRdb under 2017. A note on the overall study: In an earlier analysis of about 560 of the donors, 250 to 350 Gb of sequence data and approximately 100 million unique TCR beta sequences from 150 million to 200 million T cells were reported. An early release that covered some 630 HLA-typed donors contained 250 to 350 gigabases of sequencing data and approximately 85 million unique TCR sequences. The genetic ancestry cluster associated with self-reported Caucasian donors included about 84% of the approximately 430 genotyped donors. The aim of the study was to test whether cataloging public T cell receptors could identify signatures of past pathogen exposure. Using immunosequencing, the study profiled T cell repertoires from roughly 650 subjects and related those repertoires to cytomegalovirus serostatus. Besides the first cohort of hundreds of subjects, a separate validation cohort made up of over 100 different subjects was used. The study combined high-throughput TCR immunosequencing, statistical association of individual TCRs with disease status, and machine learning to predict cytomegalovirus infection status. To study patterns of TCR occurrence, a later analysis re-analyzed previously published TCR beta repertoires from 550 to 800 donors and added high-resolution HLA genotyping. Rather than using new phenotypic data, the later analysis identified candidate immune exposures from TCR beta sequences and from how often those sequences occurred across donors. An earlier analysis of fewer than 750 of the donors used high-throughput TCR beta sequencing to judge whether each TCR beta V gene segment behaved as functional or pseudogenic. Donor age, sex, ethnicity and CMV serostatus were compiled alongside the repertoire data. A later genetic analysis used genome-wide SNP genotypes for about 60% of the roughly 670 donors, treating that subset as a discovery cohort. All discovery cohort repertoires had been generated using a single sequencing platform. Both class I and class II loci were covered by HLA typing, at four-digit resolution. The number of typed donors differed by locus: 629-630 for A, B, C, DRB1 and DQB1; approximately 520 for DQA1; fewer than 610 for DPA1; and 400 to 480 for DPB1. Roughly five DR-DQ haplotypes were handled as single units for association and clustering because linkage in the cohort was strong. Among 398 genotyped donors of the cohort, an average of about 240,000 unique TCR beta nucleotide sequences were sequenced per donor, about a sixth of them non-productive. Study-wide findings and limitations: A later analysis reported that several top co-occurrence clusters appeared linked to parvovirus B19, influenza, CMV and Epstein-Barr virus. Compared with the approximately 710-donor mean, donors in an Asian-associated ancestry cluster had fewer N-insertions in productive TCRs, according to a later genetic analysis. Linkage disequilibrium might explain the correlated functional status among segregating V segments, but an unknown experimental factor could not be excluded. When HLA alleles, especially DR and DQ, strongly co-occurred, TCR associations were difficult to assign to individual alleles. For the cohort, immune exposure information was limited to CMV serostatus. Three of the identified cytomegalovirus-associated TCR beta chains were confirmed in vitro to be specific for cytomegalovirus antigens. An association between a missense DCLRE1C variant and V-gene and J-gene trimming of TCR beta chains was found in a later genetic analysis and replicated in an independent cohort. In a later analysis, HLA-associated TCR beta chains were found to be more clonally expanded and to have lower generation probabilities than equally common non-associated chains. In an earlier analysis of around 500 of the donors, most TCR beta V segments appeared in productive rearrangements about 87% or about 30% of the time, broadly matching IMGT annotations. Because the 87-base-pair reads could not distinguish some IMGT-functional V segments, including TRBV6-2 and TRBV6-3, those segments were excluded. The sequencing pipeline was judged likely to have produced a cluster of highly shared sequence variants as a technical artifact. Roughly uniform sequencing depth across donors was assumed in presence/absence analyses, although this assumption may not hold. Across donors, most TCR sequences were observed very rarely, whereas some public TCRs were present in many individuals. The study listed approximately 160 TCR beta chains as associated with cytomegalovirus. In a later analysis, most CMV-associated TCR beta chains were found to appear HLA-restricted, with HLA associations seemingly driven largely by CMV exposure. A further reported finding was that TCR beta sequences accurately predicted the HLA-A and HLA-B alleles for most subjects in the first cohort. In both the original and validation cohorts, the classifier was reported to diagnose cytomegalovirus status with high specificity and sensitivity. The authors suggested that the approach could potentially be generalized to other disease states and immunological phenotypes. Because HLA typing was missing for some donors at each locus, association tests included only the typed subset. In a later analysis, TCR association rates were found to vary across HLA loci, with the most associated TCRs seen for DRB1 alleles and the fewest for HLA-C alleles. Because counts were too low, fewer than 20 rarely observed V segments, including chromosome 9 orphons, were excluded from the earlier analysis of a few hundred of the donors. A later analysis associated roughly 17,000 TCR beta sequences with specific HLA alleles at a false discovery rate of 0.05. In this cohort, only TCR beta chains were sequenced, and detectable features were limited by the absence of alpha or paired-chain data.

The method was the immunoSEQ multiplex PCR assay. The multiplex PCR relied on a mix of 60 forward primers for TCR Vbeta segments and 13 reverse primers for TCR Jbeta segments. Amplification of the CDR3 region of rearranged TCR beta genes was performed with a multiplex PCR assay on genomic DNA. On the Illumina HiSeq System, the amplified TCR beta libraries were sequenced as 87-base-pair reads. The source study handled its data this way. Across the 500 to 700 repertoires, a later analysis counted tens of millions of unique TCR beta chains, approximately 12 million of which were shared by at least two donors. Raw reads were error-corrected and collapsed into unique sequences with a nearest-neighbor algorithm that merged closely related sequences to remove PCR and sequencing errors. CDR3 sequences were aligned to IMGT reference sequences to assign V, D and J gene segments. For a sequence to be retained, a match of at least six nucleotides was required to both a V gene segment and a J gene segment. A rearrangement was called productive if the CDR3 had no stop codons and remained in frame with V and J, and every other rearrangement was called non-productive. CDR3 was defined according to IMGT convention as the region running from the second conserved V-encoded cysteine to the conserved J-encoded phenylalanine. Sequences without an unambiguous match to a single V gene segment were excluded from the earlier analysis of over 500 of the donors. In an earlier analysis of approximately 550 of the donors, V segments were called functional above 56.7% productive rearrangements and were called segregating when the between-donor standard deviation exceeded 5%. A statistical classification framework was built for diagnosing cytomegalovirus status from the catalog of TCR beta chain sequences. A later analysis assigned V and J genes by comparing TCR nucleotide sequences with IMGT/GENE-DB human TR gene sequences. A later analysis assigned CDR3 sequences and most-parsimonious VDJ recombination scenarios with the TCRdist pipeline. In a later analysis, every TCR beta chain was defined by the combination of its CDR3 amino acid sequence and its V-gene family, and reads without a unique V-gene family were dropped. A later analysis removed roughly 590 highly shared, low-generation-probability nucleotide sequences to deal with suspected cross-contamination and a sequencing artifact. In a later analysis, a clonal expansion index for each public chain was calculated from normalized within-repertoire ranks of inferred template counts. In a later analysis, generation probabilities were computed with a VDJ recombination model fitted to out-of-frame rearrangements, and the resulting probabilities were checked against IGoR. Hypergeometric tests were used in a later analysis to score TCR-TCR, TCR-HLA and TCR-CMV co-occurrence, with a repertoire-size bias correction applied to the TCR pairs. To estimate false discovery rates, a later analysis permuted the HLA or CMV assignments 20 times. A later analysis grouped co-occurring TCRs with DBSCAN, adding TCRdist sequence similarity when clustering within HLA-allele-positive subsets. Co-occurrence clustering excluded repertoires with fewer than 30,000 or more than 120,000 public chains, plus five with anomalous nucleotide sharing. TCRdb mirrors the immuneACCESS table, restricted to in-frame sequences. Some clones are absent from its copies; in checked studies, under half trace to an unresolved V gene, and the reason for the others is unknown. V and J calls and clone size are copied from that table; D and trimming were computed from the DNA. The sample records approximately 150,000 clones, 60% to 85% of which are singletons. Jointly, the top ten make up roughly an eighth of the sample.

A remark on this clone: Its recognized antigen is unknown. Base qualities were left out, and no much larger clone turns up one base away.

The cohort was made up of approximately 670 healthy bone marrow donors. Cohort members were all nominally healthy when sampled, although unrecorded immune exposures were likely present. The donor tested CMV seropositive, placing the donor among the 289 seropositive members of the cohort. Every donor gave a peripheral blood sample, and the peripheral blood mononuclear cells from that sample were used for TCR beta sequencing. Genomic DNA was extracted from the blood cell samples with the Qiagen DNeasy Blood Extraction Kit. The germline ends are 12 bases apart after V is trimmed by 3 bases and J by 5 bases. The germline V gene gives CDR1 as SGDLS and CDR2 as YYNGEE. Counted from cysteine to phenylalanine, this CDR3 has 14 amino acids. Solely the CDR3 DNA is kept, with 42 bases framed from the first base.

Sample: PBMCs. This chain joins TRBV9 to TRBJ2-1; tentative D gene TRBD1, with 5 bases matching. The clonotype was recovered from a man aged 40-50 years in good health and CMV-seropositive. The CDR3 corresponds to CASSGSGNHNEQFF. The DNA sequence is given as TGTGCCAGCAGCGGCTCAGGGAATCACAATGAGCAGTTCTTC.